This T cell receptor (beta chain) was identified during a study of blood T cell repertoires in COVID-19. This CDR3 has 15 residues. Per the germline V gene, CDR1 is MNHEY and CDR2 is SMNVEV (reference sequence). Trimming shortened V by 3 bases and J by 5 bases, and 16 bases separated the two germline ends. The data were produced by immunoSEQ multiplex PCR, yet TCRdb's version contains in-frame clones alone and is incomplete. The sample records around 160,000 clones, under 90% being singletons. The V and J genes are TRBV27 and TRBJ2-5; D is perhaps TRBD2 (6 bases). The sequencing input was peripheral blood. The clonotype originates from a woman of 80 years or more with acute or convalescent COVID-19. For the CDR3, the DNA is TGTGCCAGCAGTTTTAGCGGCGAGATACGGGAGACCCAGTACTTC. It is translated as CASSFSGEIRETQYF.